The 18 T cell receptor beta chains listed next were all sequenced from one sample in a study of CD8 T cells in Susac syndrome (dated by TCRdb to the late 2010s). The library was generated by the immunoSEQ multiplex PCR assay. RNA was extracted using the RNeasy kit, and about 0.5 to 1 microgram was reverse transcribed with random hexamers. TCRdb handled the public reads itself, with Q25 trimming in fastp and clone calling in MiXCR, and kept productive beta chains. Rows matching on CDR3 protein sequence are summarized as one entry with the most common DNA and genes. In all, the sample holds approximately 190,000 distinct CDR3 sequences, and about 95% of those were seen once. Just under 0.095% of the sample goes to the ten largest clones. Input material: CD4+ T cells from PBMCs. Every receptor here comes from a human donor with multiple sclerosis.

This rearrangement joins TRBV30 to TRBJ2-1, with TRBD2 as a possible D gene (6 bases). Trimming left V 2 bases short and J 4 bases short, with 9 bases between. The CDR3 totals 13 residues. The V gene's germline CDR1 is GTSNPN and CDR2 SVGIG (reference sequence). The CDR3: CAWSPGEYNEQFF. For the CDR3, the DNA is TGTGCCTGGAGTCCGGGGGAGTACAATGAGCAGTTCTTC.

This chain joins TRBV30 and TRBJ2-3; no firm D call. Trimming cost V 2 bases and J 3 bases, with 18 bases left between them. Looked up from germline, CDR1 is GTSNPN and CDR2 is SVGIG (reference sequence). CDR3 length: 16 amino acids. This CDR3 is CAWSPRATARTDTQYF. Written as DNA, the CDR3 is TGTGCCTGGAGTCCACGAGCAACGGCCAGAACAGATACGCAGTATTTT. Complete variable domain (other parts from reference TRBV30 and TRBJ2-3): SQTIHQWPATLVQPVGSPLSLECTVEGTSNPNLYWYRQAAGRGLQLLFYSVGIGQISSEVPQNLSASRPQDRQFILSSKKLLLSDSGFYLCAWSPRATARTDTQYFGPGTRLTVL.

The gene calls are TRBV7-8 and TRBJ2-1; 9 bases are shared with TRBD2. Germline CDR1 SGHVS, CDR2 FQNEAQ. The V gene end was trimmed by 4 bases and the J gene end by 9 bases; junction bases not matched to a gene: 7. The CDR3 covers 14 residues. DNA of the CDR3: TGTGCCAGCAGCTCAGTCCCACTAGCGGGTGAGCAGTTCTTC. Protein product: CASSSVPLAGEQFF.

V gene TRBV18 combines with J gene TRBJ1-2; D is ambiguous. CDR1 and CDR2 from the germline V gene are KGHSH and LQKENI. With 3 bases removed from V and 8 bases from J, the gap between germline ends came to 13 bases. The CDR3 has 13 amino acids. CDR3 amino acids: CASSPPSADGYTF. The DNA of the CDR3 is TGTGCCAGCTCACCGCCATCGGCGGACGGCTACACCTTC.

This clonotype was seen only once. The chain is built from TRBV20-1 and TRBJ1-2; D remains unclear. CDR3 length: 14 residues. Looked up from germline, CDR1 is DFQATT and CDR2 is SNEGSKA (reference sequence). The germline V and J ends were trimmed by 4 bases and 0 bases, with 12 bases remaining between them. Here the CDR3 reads CSATGRTTNYGYTF. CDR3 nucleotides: TGCAGTGCTACTGGCAGGACCACTAACTATGGCTACACCTTC.

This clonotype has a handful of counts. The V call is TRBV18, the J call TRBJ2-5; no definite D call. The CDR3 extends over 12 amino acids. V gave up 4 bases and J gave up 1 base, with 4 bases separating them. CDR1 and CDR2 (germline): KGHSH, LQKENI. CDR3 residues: CASSRAQETQYF. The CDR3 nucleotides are TGTGCCAGCTCACGAGCCCAAGAGACCCAGTACTTC.

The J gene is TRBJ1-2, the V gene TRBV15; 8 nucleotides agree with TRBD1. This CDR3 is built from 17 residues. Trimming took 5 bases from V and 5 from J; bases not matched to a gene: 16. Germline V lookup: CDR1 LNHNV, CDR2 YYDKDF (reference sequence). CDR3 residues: CATSLTRGPGGGYGYTF. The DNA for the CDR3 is TGTGCCACCAGCCTAACGAGGGGACCAGGGGGCGGTTATGGCTACACCTTC.

CDR3 in amino acids: CSAWTQGTDTQYF. CDR3 nucleotides: TGCAGTGCGTGGACTCAAGGCACAGATACGCAGTATTTT. This chain uses TRBV20-1 with TRBJ2-3, with D maybe TRBD2 (5 bases). The CDR3 contains 13 residues. V gave up 6 bases and J gave up 1 base, with 11 bases separating them. Germline V gene lookup returns CDR1 DFQATT and CDR2 SNEGSKA (reference sequence).

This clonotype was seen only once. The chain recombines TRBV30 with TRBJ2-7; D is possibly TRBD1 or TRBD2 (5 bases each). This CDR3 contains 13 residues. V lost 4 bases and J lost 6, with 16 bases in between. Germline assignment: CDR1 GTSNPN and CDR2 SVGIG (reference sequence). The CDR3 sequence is CAWNPTGAPEQYF. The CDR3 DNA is TGTGCCTGGAACCCGACCGGGGCCCCCGAGCAGTACTTC.

CDR3 sequence (DNA): TGTGCCAGCAGCCGGGTTAGCGGGAGACCCGGGGAGCTGTTTTTT. Encoded protein: CASSRVSGRPGELFF. The chain combines TRBV3-1 with TRBJ2-2; 9 bases match TRBD2. CDR1 LGHDT and CDR2 YNNKEL come from the germline V gene (reference sequence). V lost 4 bases to trimming and J lost 6 bases; unmatched junction nucleotides: 6. CDR3 size: 15 residues.

DNA of the CDR3: TGTGCCAGCAGCTTGTTCCTTGCAGATACGCAGTATTTT. Translation: CASSLFLADTQYF. The V call is TRBV7-2, the J call TRBJ2-3; D is unresolved. The CDR3 is made up of 13 amino acids. The germline V gene has CDR1 SGHTA and CDR2 FQGNSA. The V and J ends lost 3 bases and 4 bases respectively, with 8 bases between them.

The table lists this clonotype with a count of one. CDR3 residues: CASRPGLEADTQYF. The CDR3 nucleotides are TGTGCCAGCAGGCCGGGACTAGAGGCAGATACGCAGTATTTT. The chain uses TRBV6-5 and TRBJ2-3; 8 nucleotides match TRBD2. Trimming cost V 6 bases and J 4 bases; bases outside gene matches: 6. Looked up from germline, CDR1 is MNHEY and CDR2 is SVGAGI. This CDR3 contains 14 residues.

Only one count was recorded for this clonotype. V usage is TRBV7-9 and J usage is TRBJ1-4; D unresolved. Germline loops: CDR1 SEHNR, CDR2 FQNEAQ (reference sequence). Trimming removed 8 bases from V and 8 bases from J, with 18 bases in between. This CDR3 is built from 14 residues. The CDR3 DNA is TGTGCCAGCGGAACGACCCGAGAGGGCGAAAAACTGTTTTTT. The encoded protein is CASGTTREGEKLFF.

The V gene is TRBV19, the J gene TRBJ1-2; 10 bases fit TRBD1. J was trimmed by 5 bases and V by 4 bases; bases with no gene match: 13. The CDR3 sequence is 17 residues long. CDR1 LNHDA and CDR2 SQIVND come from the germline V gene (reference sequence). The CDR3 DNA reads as TGTGCCAGTAGTACTGACAGGGGGCGCCTCGTGGGGTATGGCTACACCTTC. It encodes CASSTDRGRLVGYGYTF.

CDR3 in DNA: TGTGCCAGCAGCAACTGGGCAAGAGAGCAGTTCTTC. This codes for CASSNWAREQFF. The rearrangement links TRBV9 to TRBJ2-1; the D is unclear. The ends were cut back, 4 bases at V and 10 bases at J, with 12 bases in the middle. The CDR3 is made up of 12 amino acids. Germline CDR1 and CDR2: SGDLS and YYNGEE.

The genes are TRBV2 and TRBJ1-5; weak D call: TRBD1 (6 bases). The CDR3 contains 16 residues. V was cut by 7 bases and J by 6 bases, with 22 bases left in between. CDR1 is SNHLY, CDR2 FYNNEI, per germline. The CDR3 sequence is CASTKGGQGGSQPQHF. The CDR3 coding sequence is TGTGCCAGCACCAAGGGGGGGCAGGGCGGATCTCAGCCCCAGCATTTT. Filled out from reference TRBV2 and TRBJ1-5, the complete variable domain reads EPEVTQTPSHQVTQMGQEVILRCVPISNHLYFYWYRQILGQKVEFLVSFYNNEISEKSEIFDDQFSVERPDGSNFTLKIRSTKLEDSAMYFCASTKGGQGGSQPQHFGDGTRLSIL.

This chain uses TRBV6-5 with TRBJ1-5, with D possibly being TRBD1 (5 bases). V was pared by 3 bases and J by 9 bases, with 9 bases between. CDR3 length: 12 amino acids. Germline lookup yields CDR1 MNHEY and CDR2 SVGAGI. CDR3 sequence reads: CASSYGARPQHF. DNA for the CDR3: TGTGCCAGCAGTTATGGGGCGAGGCCCCAGCATTTT.

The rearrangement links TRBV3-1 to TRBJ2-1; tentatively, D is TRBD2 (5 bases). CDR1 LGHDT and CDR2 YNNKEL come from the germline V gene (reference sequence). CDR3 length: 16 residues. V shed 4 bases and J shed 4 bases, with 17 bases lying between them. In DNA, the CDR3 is TGTGCCAGCAGCCTGAGCGGAACCGCCCTTTACAATGAGCAGTTCTTC. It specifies CASSLSGTALYNEQFF.